This T cell receptor (beta chain) was sequenced in a study of cytomegalovirus exposure and HLA in healthy donors. Overall study context: Researchers previously reported finding roughly 120 million unique TCR beta sequences from around 200 million T cells.

Remarks on this clone: What it binds is unknown.

At collection, donors were nominally healthy, but unrecorded immune exposures were probable. The PCR employed 60 Vbeta primers together with 13 Jbeta primers. Only in-frame clones appear in the TCRdb table, and some are missing; sequencing was by immunoSEQ multiplex PCR. This table holds about 85,000 clones, about four fifths found once. Study observations and caveats: When analyzed later, the rates of TCR association showed variation by HLA locus, with DRB1 the most and HLA-C the fewest. In a later analysis, a missense DCLRE1C variant was linked to TCR beta V- and J-gene trimming.

CDR1 SGHRS and CDR2 YFSETQ come from the germline V gene. V was shortened by 3 bases and J by 2 bases, with 11 bases between the two germline ends. The CDR3 spans 15 residues. The sample was PBMCs. The TCR sequence derives from a man aged 50 or older in good health and CMV-seropositive. The rearrangement uses TRBV5-1 and TRBJ2-2; a possible D gene is TRBD2 (5 bases). CDR3 in amino acids: CASSSIASNTGELFF. The CDR3 DNA follows: TGCGCCAGCAGCTCGATAGCGAGCAACACCGGGGAGCTGTTTTTT.